A selection of T cell receptor beta chains follows, all from one sample in a study of vaccination and CD4 T cells after COVID-19. These receptors have no identified antigens. Via MiXCR, TCRdb re-called the PCR reads, giving one row per CDR3 protein. The sample holds tens of thousands of distinct CDR3 sequences, 45% to 65% seen once. Source material: CD4+ T cells from blood, cultured in vitro. These receptor sequences come from a human donor who had recovered from COVID-19. CDR3s include the opening cysteine and the closing phenylalanine or tryptophan. The D gene is left open where the match is weak. A clone size is listed for some rows: how often the clone was seen (once, few, many), or a class if it is expanded.

abundance	v_gene	d_gene	j_gene	CDR3nt	CDR3aa
NA	TRBV5-1	NA	TRBJ2-7	TGCGCCAGCAGCTTGGGAGGGGCGAGTCTGGCTTACGAGCAGTACTTC	CASSLGGASLAYEQYF
NA	TRBV20-1	NA	TRBJ1-3	TGCAGTGCTAGAGTAATGGACAAGGTCTCTGGAAACACCATATATTTT	CSARVMDKVSGNTIYF
NA	TRBV11-3	TRBD1	TRBJ2-1	TGTGCCAGCAGCCAGACAGACAGGGTCCACAATGAGCAGTTCTTC	CASSQTDRVHNEQFF
NA	TRBV28	NA	TRBJ2-5	TGTGCCAGCAGTTTATCGACGGATCAAGAGACCCAGTACTTC	CASSLSTDQETQYF
NA	TRBV20-1	NA	TRBJ1-2	TGCAGTGCTAGAGATATTGGACTGAACTATGGCTACACCTTC	CSARDIGLNYGYTF
NA	TRBV2	NA	TRBJ2-7	TGTGCCAGCAGTTTGGTTACCTACGAGCAGTACTTC	CASSLVTYEQYF
NA	TRBV7-2	TRBD2	TRBJ2-2	TGTGCCTCTCTGCCTAGCGGGGTCTCTTTTAACACCGGGGAGCTGTTTTTT	CASLPSGVSFNTGELFF
NA	TRBV5-1	NA	TRBJ2-7	TGCGCCAGCAGGAGCGGCTCGACCTACGAGCAGTACTTC	CASRSGSTYEQYF
few	TRBV19	TRBD1	TRBJ1-2	TGTGCCAGTAGTAGACAGGGCAACGTTAGGAATGGCTACACCTTC	CASSRQGNVRNGYTF
NA	TRBV18	NA	TRBJ2-2	TGTGCCAGCTCACTGAACCCGGCGAGGAACACCGGGGAGCTGTTTTTT	CASSLNPARNTGELFF
NA	TRBV10-2	NA	TRBJ2-7	TGCGCCAGCAGTGAACAGGGACTCCACTACGAGCAGTACTTC	CASSEQGLHYEQYF
NA	TRBV7-2	NA	TRBJ2-1	TGTGCCAGCAGCGCGCACGAAGGCTACAATGAGCAGTTCTTC	CASSAHEGYNEQFF
NA	TRBV2	NA	TRBJ2-5	TGTGCCAGCAGTGAAATGGGGGAAGAGACCCAGTACTTC	CASSEMGEETQYF
few	TRBV27	NA	TRBJ1-6	TGTGCCAGCAGTTTATCGACTGGATTTAGCCCCGGAGGTTCACCCCTCCACTTT	CASSLSTGFSPGGSPLHF
few	TRBV7-2	TRBD1	TRBJ2-4	TGTGCCAGCAGCCCGCGCGGGGACAGGGAGCTAGCCAAAAACATTCAGTACTTC	CASSPRGDRELAKNIQYF
NA	TRBV27	NA	TRBJ2-7	TGTGCCAGCAGTTTCAGCTCCTACGAGCAGTACTTC	CASSFSSYEQYF
NA	TRBV20-1	NA	TRBJ2-1	TGCAGTGCTAGAGATGGCGGATCCGGCGCTGAGCAGTTCTTC	CSARDGGSGAEQFF
NA	TRBV2	TRBD1	TRBJ1-1	TGTGCCAGCAGTGAAGACGCAGGGGGGAACACTGAAGCTTTCTTT	CASSEDAGGNTEAFF
NA	TRBV5-4	NA	TRBJ1-1	TGTGCCAGCAGCTTGGTAAGGCAGGGGAGACCTGAAGCTTTCTTT	CASSLVRQGRPEAFF
once	TRBV20-1	NA	TRBJ2-1	TGCAGTGCTAGGAAAATAGTATCTAGCTCCTACAATGAGCAGTTCTTC	CSARKIVSSSYNEQFF
NA	TRBV6-1	NA	TRBJ1-2	TGTGCCAGCAGTCCAGACCGGGCGAGCCATGGCTACACCTTC	CASSPDRASHGYTF
NA	TRBV18	NA	TRBJ1-1	TGTGCCAGCTCCCGGCGTCTACTGGAGGAGAACACTGAAGCTTTCTTT	CASSRRLLEENTEAFF
NA	TRBV12-3/TRBV12-4	NA	TRBJ2-2	TGTGCCAGCAGTTTACAGACCACCGGGGAGCTGTTTTTT	CASSLQTTGELFF
few	TRBV30	NA	TRBJ2-7	TGTGCCTGGAGTAAGGGGTACAACGAGCAGTACTTC	CAWSKGYNEQYF
few	TRBV19	TRBD1	TRBJ1-1	TGTGCCAGTAGTATAGGGGGACAGGTTTACACTGAAGCTTTCTTT	CASSIGGQVYTEAFF
NA	TRBV5-1	TRBD1	TRBJ1-3	TGCGCCAGCAGCTCTCCCTCTGATGACAGGGCTGGAAACACCATATATTTT	CASSSPSDDRAGNTIYF
NA	TRBV20-1	NA	TRBJ2-7	TGCAGTGCCACGGACGTTCGATCCTACGAGCAGTACTTC	CSATDVRSYEQYF
NA	TRBV10-3	NA	TRBJ2-1	TGTGCCATCAGGGGACTTGACAATGAGCAGTTCTTC	CAIRGLDNEQFF
NA	TRBV18	NA	TRBJ1-6	TGTGCCAGCTCACGGGGGAGGACCGACAGGTCACCCCTCCACTTT	CASSRGRTDRSPLHF
NA	TRBV5-4	TRBD1	TRBJ2-7	TGTGCCAGCAGCTTTCAAGACAGGGGATACGAGCAGTACTTC	CASSFQDRGYEQYF
NA	TRBV24-1	NA	TRBJ2-3	TGTGCCACCCGGAACCGGCGGACAGATACGCAGTATTTT	CATRNRRTDTQYF
NA	TRBV6-1	TRBD1	TRBJ1-1	TGTGCCAGCAGTCCCGACAGGGGAGGTTCAGCTTTCTTT	CASSPDRGGSAFF
NA	TRBV10-3	NA	TRBJ1-1	TGTGCCACCTACCCCCCGGGGGGCACTGAAGCTTTCTTT	CATYPPGGTEAFF
NA	TRBV19	NA	TRBJ1-1	TGTGCCAGTAGTATCGGCGGGGAACTGGATGAAGCTTTCTTT	CASSIGGELDEAFF
NA	TRBV6-2/TRBV6-3	NA	TRBJ2-5	TGTGCCGCCGGGCGGGGTAGCGGCCAAGAGACCCAGTACTTC	CAAGRGSGQETQYF
NA	TRBV11-1	TRBD2	TRBJ2-1	TGTGCCAGCAGCTTAGGAAGCGGGAGCTTCAATGAGCAGTTCTTC	CASSLGSGSFNEQFF
NA	TRBV30	TRBD1	TRBJ2-2	TGTGCCTGGAACCCCAGTAGGGGCAGGGGGTTAATCCTGGGGAAGAGCGGGGAGCTGTTTTTT	CAWNPSRGRGLILGKSGELFF
NA	TRBV20-1	TRBD1	TRBJ1-2	TGCAGTGCCCGGGACAGGACCTATGGCTACACCTTC	CSARDRTYGYTF
once	TRBV10-3	NA	TRBJ1-1	TGTGCCATCAGACCATCCCTTTTCGACAGGTTGTTTTTCAACACTGAAGCTTTCTTT	CAIRPSLFDRLFFNTEAFF
few	TRBV12-3/TRBV12-4	NA	TRBJ2-5	TGTGCCAGCAGTTTAGGCGTGCATAACCAAGAGACCCAGTACTTC	CASSLGVHNQETQYF
NA	TRBV28	NA	TRBJ2-3	TGTGCCAGCAGCCCTTCGAGCACAGATACGCAGTATTTT	CASSPSSTDTQYF